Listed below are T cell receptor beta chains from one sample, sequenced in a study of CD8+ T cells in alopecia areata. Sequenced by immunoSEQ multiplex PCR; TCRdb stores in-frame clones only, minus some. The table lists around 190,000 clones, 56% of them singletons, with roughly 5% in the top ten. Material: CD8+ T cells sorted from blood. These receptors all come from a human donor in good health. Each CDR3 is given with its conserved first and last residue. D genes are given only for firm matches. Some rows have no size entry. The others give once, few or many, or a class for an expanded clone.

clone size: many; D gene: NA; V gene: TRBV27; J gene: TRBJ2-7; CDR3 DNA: TGTGCCAGCAGTTTAGGGGGGATTCTCAACGAGCAGTACTTC; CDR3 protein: CASSLGGILNEQYF
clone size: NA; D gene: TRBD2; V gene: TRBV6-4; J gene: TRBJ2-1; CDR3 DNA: TGTGCCAGCAGTGGACTAGCGGGGGTGTTTAATGAGCAGTTCTTC; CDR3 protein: CASSGLAGVFNEQFF
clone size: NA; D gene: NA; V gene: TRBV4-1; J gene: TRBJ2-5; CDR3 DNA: TGCGCCAGCAGCCAAGACCCCCAGTCCCAGTACTTC; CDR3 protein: CASSQDPQSQYF
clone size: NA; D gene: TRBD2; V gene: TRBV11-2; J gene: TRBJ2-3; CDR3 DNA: TGTGCCAGCAGCTTAGTTAGCGGGGAGGCGCAGTATTTT; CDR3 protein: CASSLVSGEAQYF
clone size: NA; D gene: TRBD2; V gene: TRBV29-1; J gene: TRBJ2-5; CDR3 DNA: TGCAGCGTTGAAGATGGGCTAGCGGGGGTGCTAGCCCAGTACTTC; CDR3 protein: CSVEDGLAGVLAQYF
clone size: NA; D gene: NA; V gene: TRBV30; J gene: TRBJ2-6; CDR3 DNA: TGTGCCTGTCGCAGGGAGCTCTCTGGGGCCAACGTCCTGACTTTC; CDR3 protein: CACRRELSGANVLTF
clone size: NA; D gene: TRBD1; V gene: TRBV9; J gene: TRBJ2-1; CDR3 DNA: TGTGCCAGCAGCGCAGGGACAGGGTCGGGTGAGCAGTTCTTC; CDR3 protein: CASSAGTGSGEQFF
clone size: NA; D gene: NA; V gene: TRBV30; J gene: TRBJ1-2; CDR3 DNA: TGTGCCTGGAGTGATCAGCCGGGCTATGGCTACACCTTC; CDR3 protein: CAWSDQPGYGYTF
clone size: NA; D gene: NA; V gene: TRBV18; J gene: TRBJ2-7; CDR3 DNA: TGTGCCAGCTCACCACCATCCAGGAGGGACGAGCAGTACTTC; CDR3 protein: CASSPPSRRDEQYF
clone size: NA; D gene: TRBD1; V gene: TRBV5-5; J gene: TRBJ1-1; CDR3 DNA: TGTGCCAGCAGCCAAAAGACAGGGGACACTGAAGCTTTCTTT; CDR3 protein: CASSQKTGDTEAFF
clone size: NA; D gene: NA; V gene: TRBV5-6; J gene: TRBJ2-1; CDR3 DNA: TGTGCCAGCACCAATGGACTGTCCTACAATGAGCAGTTCTTC; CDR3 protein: CASTNGLSYNEQFF
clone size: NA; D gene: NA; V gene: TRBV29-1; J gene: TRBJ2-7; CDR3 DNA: TGCAGCGTTGTAGAACAGGGATCCTACGAGCAGTACTTC; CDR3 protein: CSVVEQGSYEQYF
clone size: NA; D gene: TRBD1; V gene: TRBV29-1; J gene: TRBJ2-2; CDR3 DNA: TGCAGCGTTGCCGGGACAGCCACGAACACCGGGGAGCTGTTTTTT; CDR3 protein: CSVAGTATNTGELFF
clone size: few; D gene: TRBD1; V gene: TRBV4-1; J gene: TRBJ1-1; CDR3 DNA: TGCGCCAGCAGCCAGGGACAGACGAACACTGAAGCTTTCTTT; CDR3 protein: CASSQGQTNTEAFF
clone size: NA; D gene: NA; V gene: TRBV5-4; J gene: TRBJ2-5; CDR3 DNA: TGTGCCAGCAGCTCCCGGGGGGCGGAGACCCAGTACTTC; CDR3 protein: CASSSRGAETQYF
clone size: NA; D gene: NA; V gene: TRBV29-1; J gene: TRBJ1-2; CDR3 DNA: TGCAGCGCTGCGGGACTGCAAAACTATGGCTACACCTTC; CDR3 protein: CSAAGLQNYGYTF
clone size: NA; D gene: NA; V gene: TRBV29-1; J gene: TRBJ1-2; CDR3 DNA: TGCAGCGTCCTCGAGAGCGACTATGGCTACACCTTC; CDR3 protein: CSVLESDYGYTF
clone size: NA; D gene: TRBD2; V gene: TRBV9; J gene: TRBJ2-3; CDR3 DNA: TGTGCCAGCACGGGGGGTCCTACCGGTACGCAGTATTTT; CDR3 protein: CASTGGPTGTQYF
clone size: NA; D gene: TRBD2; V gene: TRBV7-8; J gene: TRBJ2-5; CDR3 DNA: TGTGCCAGCAGCCCTCAGCGGGGGGGCCGGGAGACCCAGTACTTC; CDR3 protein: CASSPQRGGRETQYF
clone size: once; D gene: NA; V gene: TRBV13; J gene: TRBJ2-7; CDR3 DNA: TGTGCCACCTCGGAGGGGGGGCGGTACGAGCAGTACTTC; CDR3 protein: CATSEGGRYEQYF
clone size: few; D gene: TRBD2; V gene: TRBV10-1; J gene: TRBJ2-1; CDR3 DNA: TGCGCCAGCAGTTCCGATCGGGGACTAGCCCACAATGAGCAGTTCTTC; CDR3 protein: CASSSDRGLAHNEQFF